These 24 T cell receptor beta chains came from one sample sequenced in a study of a mutant IDH1 vaccine in newly diagnosed glioma. Measured with immunoSEQ multiplex PCR; TCRdb has only the in-frame clones, and not every one. Of approximately 36,000 clones in the sample, 60% to 80% are singletons; the top ten hold approximately 8.4%. Time point here: baseline, week 1 (first vaccination visit). Treatment denoted: pre-vaccination baseline after standard-of-care therapy. Sequenced material: PBMCs, taken from a glioma patient treated with radiotherapy, temozolomide or both. All receptors come from a middle-aged man with glioma. Some clones in this sample may be carry-over from other donors' samples.

The chain has TRBV5-1 and TRBJ1-1; D ambiguous. The CDR3 is made up of 15 amino acids. V was clipped by 0 bases and J by 1 base, with 10 bases between them. The germline CDR1 and CDR2 sequences are SGHRS and YFSETQ. The CDR3 protein is CASSLGGSGNTEAFF. The CDR3 DNA is TGCGCCAGCAGCTTGGGAGGGTCGGGGAACACTGAAGCTTTCTTT.

This clone was picked up a small number of times. This chain uses TRBV5-1 with TRBJ1-1; D unclear. CDR1 is SGHRS and CDR2 is YFSETQ in the germline V gene. Trimming removed 0 bases at V and 6 bases at J, with 9 bases between. This CDR3 region has 13 residues. The CDR3 nucleotides are TGCGCCAGCAGCTTGGCGGGTACTCCTGAAGCTTTCTTT. Encoded protein: CASSLAGTPEAFF. The full variable domain, completed using reference TRBV5-1 and TRBJ1-1, is KAGVTQTPRYLIKTRGQQVTLSCSPISGHRSVSWYQQTPGQGLQFLFEYFSETQRNKGNFPGRFSGRQFSNSRSEMNVSTLELGDSALYLCASSLAGTPEAFFGQGTRLTVV.

The chain has TRBV15 and TRBJ1-1; 7 bases align to TRBD1. Per germline, CDR1 LNHNV and CDR2 YYDKDF (reference sequence). After removal of 0 bases from V and 4 bases from J, the junction contained 8 bases not matched to a gene. The CDR3 loop spans 16 amino acids. CDR3 region: CATSRDRLQGSTEAFF. CDR3 sequence (DNA): TGTGCCACCAGCAGAGATCGACTACAGGGGAGCACTGAAGCTTTCTTT.

This clone was detected only a few times. The chain uses TRBV18 and TRBJ1-1; the match to TRBD1 covers 9 bases. V lost 6 bases to trimming and J lost 10 bases; unmatched junction nucleotides: 12. Germline assignment: CDR1 KGHSH and CDR2 LQKENI. CDR3 size: 14 residues. The CDR3 DNA is TGTGCCAGCTCGCGCGACAGGGGGGCCTATGGAGCTTTCTTT. Amino acids: CASSRDRGAYGAFF.

The genes are TRBV9 and TRBJ2-5; tentative D call: TRBD1 (5 bases). CDR1 and CDR2 from the germline V gene are SGDLS and YYNGEE. This CDR3 spans 16 amino acids. V dropped 0 bases and J dropped 1 base, with 13 bases sitting between them. The CDR3 region is CASSVDDSHIQETQYF. The CDR3 nucleotides are TGTGCCAGCAGCGTAGATGACAGCCATATCCAAGAGACCCAGTACTTC.

This clone was picked up one time. The genes are TRBV9 and TRBJ2-6; D remains unclear. V lost 0 bases and J 1 base, leaving 11 bases between the germline ends. The CDR3 loop spans 17 amino acids. Germline loops: CDR1 SGDLS, CDR2 YYNGEE. DNA of the CDR3: TGTGCCAGCAGCGTAGTGGCGGCTAAATCTGGGGCCAACGTCCTGACTTTC. Protein: CASSVVAAKSGANVLTF.

This chain connects TRBV7-9 to TRBJ1-1, with D possibly matching TRBD1 (6 bases). The CDR3 is 15 amino acids. Per germline, CDR1 SEHNR and CDR2 FQNEAQ (reference sequence). With 5 bases removed from V and 0 bases from J, the gap between germline ends came to 13 bases. In DNA, the CDR3 is TGTGCCAGCAGCCCAAGACAGGATTTGAACACTGAAGCTTTCTTT. Residues: CASSPRQDLNTEAFF.

The chain has TRBV29-1 and TRBJ2-7; 15 positions agree with TRBD2. V lost 0 bases and J lost 7; bases outside the gene matches: 10. Germline values: CDR1 SQVTM, CDR2 ANQGSEA. The CDR3 covers 17 residues. The DNA for the CDR3 is TGCAGCGTTGAAGATGGGACTAGCGGGGGGCCACTGAGGGAGCAGTACTTC. Its protein is CSVEDGTSGGPLREQYF.

Only one count was recorded for this clone. The chain recombines TRBV11-2 with TRBJ2-1; D is perhaps TRBD1 (5 bases). This CDR3 has 11 amino acids. Trimming took off 5 bases at V and 10 bases at J, with 9 bases between the two ends. Looked up from germline, CDR1 is SGHAT and CDR2 is FQNNGV. In nucleotides, the CDR3 is TGTGCCAGCAGCGGTGGGGCGGAGCAGTTCTTC. Its protein is CASSGGAEQFF.

The V gene is TRBV18, the J gene TRBJ2-7, with TRBD1 matching 11 bases. The germline gives CDR1 KGHSH, CDR2 LQKENI. This CDR3 has 15 amino acids. The V gene end was trimmed by 3 bases and the J gene end by 1 base; junction bases not matched to a gene: 2. The chain's CDR3 is CASSPGQGVSYEQYF. In nucleotides, the CDR3 is TGTGCCAGCTCACCGGGACAGGGGGTGTCCTACGAGCAGTACTTC.

This sequence joins TRBV5-1 and TRBJ2-7; D is unclear. The CDR3 runs 14 residues. With 2 bases removed from V and 0 bases from J, the gap between germline ends came to 9 bases. Germline V gene lookup returns CDR1 SGHRS and CDR2 YFSETQ. As DNA, the CDR3 is TGCGCCAGCAGCTTACAGAGCAACTCCTACGAGCAGTACTTC. Protein product: CASSLQSNSYEQYF.

This clone has a handful of counts. This chain connects TRBV5-5 to TRBJ1-6; 9 bases are a match to TRBD1. CDR1 and CDR2 from the germline V gene are SGHKS and YYEKEE (reference sequence). V trimming: 3 bases; J trimming: 9 bases; junction bases outside the gene matches: 10. The CDR3 is made up of 16 amino acids. The chain's CDR3 is CASSWVTGQGGSPLHF. The CDR3 DNA reads TGTGCCAGCAGCTGGGTGACGGGACAGGGAGGTTCACCCCTCCACTTT.

This chain joins TRBV30 and TRBJ1-1, with D hard to call. Germline V CDR1 and CDR2: GTSNPN, SVGIG (reference sequence). This CDR3 is 14 amino acids long. With 0 bases removed from V and 0 bases from J, the gap between germline ends came to 8 bases. DNA for the CDR3: TGTGCCTGGAGTGTAACCCCCCTGAACACTGAAGCTTTCTTT. Protein product: CAWSVTPLNTEAFF.

Only one count was recorded for this clone. CDR3 sequence: CASSPGQGGNTGELFF. DNA for the CDR3: TGTGCCAGCAGTCCCGGACAGGGTGGCAACACCGGGGAGCTGTTTTTT. The J gene is TRBJ2-2, the V gene TRBV7-3; 8 nucleotides match TRBD1. The CDR3 has 16 residues. V gave up 6 bases and J gave up 2 bases; unmatched junction bases: 8. Germline-derived CDR1 and CDR2 are SGHTA and FQGTGA.

This clone was counted a few times. The chain uses TRBV6-4 and TRBJ2-2; weak D call: TRBD1 (5 bases). This CDR3 region has 13 residues. In germline, CDR1 is MRHNA, CDR2 SNTAGT. Trimming removed 2 bases at V and 4 bases at J, with 5 bases between. The CDR3 sequence: CASSDRGTGELFF. CDR3 nucleotides: TGTGCCAGCAGTGACAGGGGCACCGGGGAGCTGTTTTTT.

The chain combines TRBV7-9 with TRBJ2-7, with 12 bases identical to TRBD1. This CDR3 is 16 amino acids long. The J segment lost 6 bases and the V segment lost 1 base, leaving 7 bases of the junction unmatched. CDR1 and CDR2 (germline): SEHNR, FQNEAQ (reference sequence). The CDR3 spells CASSLVGGQGAFEQYF. Written as DNA, the CDR3 is TGTGCCAGCAGCTTAGTCGGGGGACAGGGGGCATTCGAGCAGTACTTC.

This clone has just one count. The CDR3 here is CASSSGLAGGGDTQYF. Written as DNA, the CDR3 is TGCGCCAGCAGTTCCGGACTAGCGGGGGGCGGAGATACGCAGTATTTT. The chain joins TRBV5-1 to TRBJ2-3, with 14 bases matching TRBD2. V lost 5 bases and J lost 5; bases outside the gene matches: 7. Germline values: CDR1 SGHRS, CDR2 YFSETQ. The CDR3 consists of 16 residues.

There are a few counts of this clone. The rearrangement joins TRBV19 to TRBJ2-5; D remains unclear. This CDR3 has 11 amino acids. V was pared by 7 bases and J by 5 bases, with 8 bases between. Germline lookup yields CDR1 LNHDA and CDR2 SQIVND (reference sequence). Here the CDR3 DNA reads TGTGCCAGTAATATCGGCGAGACCCAGTACTTC. It encodes CASNIGETQYF.

The chain combines TRBV5-4 with TRBJ2-3, with 9 positions matching TRBD2. Germline loops: CDR1 SGHNT, CDR2 YYREEE (reference sequence). The CDR3 is 16 residues long. V lost 4 bases to trimming and J lost 5 bases; unmatched junction nucleotides: 11. This chain's CDR3 is CASSPPVAGAGDTQYF. CDR3 nucleotides: TGTGCCAGCAGCCCGCCGGTAGCGGGGGCGGGAGATACGCAGTATTTT.

V and J are TRBV6-6 and TRBJ1-4; D gene unclear. Trimming took off 6 bases at V and 7 bases at J, with 18 bases between the two ends. CDR3 length: 15 amino acids. The germline V gene encodes CDR1 MNHNY and CDR2 SVGAGI (reference sequence). The CDR3 is CASSNAGVSGEKLFF. CDR3 in DNA: TGTGCCAGCAGCAACGCCGGGGTATCCGGTGAAAAACTGTTTTTT.

V and J are TRBV5-1 and TRBJ2-3, with 10 bases identical to TRBD2. Losses at the gene ends were 4 bases for V and 2 bases for J; bases not matched to a gene: 7. CDR3 length: 16 amino acids. Germline values: CDR1 SGHRS, CDR2 YFSETQ. The CDR3 sequence is CASSTISGGFTDTQYF. The CDR3 DNA reads as TGCGCCAGCAGCACGATTAGCGGGGGGTTCACAGATACGCAGTATTTT.

The V and J genes are TRBV6-6 and TRBJ1-6; D not certain. Trimming stripped 2 bases from V and 0 bases from J, with 8 bases between. The CDR3 spans 16 residues. CDR1 MNHNY and CDR2 SVGAGI come from the germline V gene (reference sequence). This CDR3 reads CASSYRPSSYNSPLHF. The CDR3 DNA follows: TGTGCCAGCAGTTACCGGCCGAGCTCCTATAATTCACCCCTCCACTTT.

The CDR3 is CASSQDPREQYF. As DNA, the CDR3 is TGCGCCAGCAGCCAAGATCCCCGCGAGCAGTACTTC. The genes are TRBV4-1 and TRBJ2-7; D is unresolved. The CDR3 totals 12 residues. Trimming left V 0 bases short and J 6 bases short, with 6 bases between. Germline loops: CDR1 MGHRA, CDR2 YSYEKL.

The V and J genes are TRBV5-6 and TRBJ2-3; possible D gene TRBD2, 6 bases. The germline V and J ends were trimmed by 5 bases and 5 bases, with 15 bases remaining between them. The CDR3 runs 14 residues. The germline V gene encodes CDR1 SGHDT and CDR2 YYEEEE. The CDR3 here is CASSHGGWGDTQYF. CDR3 DNA sequence: TGTGCCAGCAGTCACGGGGGTTGGGGAGATACGCAGTATTTT.